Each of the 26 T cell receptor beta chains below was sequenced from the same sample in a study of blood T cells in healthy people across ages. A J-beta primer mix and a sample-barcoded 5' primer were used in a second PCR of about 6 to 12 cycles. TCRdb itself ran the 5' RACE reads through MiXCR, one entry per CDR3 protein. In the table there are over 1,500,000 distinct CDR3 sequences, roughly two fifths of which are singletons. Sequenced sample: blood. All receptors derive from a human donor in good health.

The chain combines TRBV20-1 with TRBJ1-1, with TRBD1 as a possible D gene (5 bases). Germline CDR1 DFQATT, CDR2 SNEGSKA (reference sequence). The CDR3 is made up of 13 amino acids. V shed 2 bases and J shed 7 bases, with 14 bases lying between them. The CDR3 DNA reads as TGCAGTGCTAGAATCCACTGGGGCGGTGAAGCTTTCTTT. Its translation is CSARIHWGGEAFF.

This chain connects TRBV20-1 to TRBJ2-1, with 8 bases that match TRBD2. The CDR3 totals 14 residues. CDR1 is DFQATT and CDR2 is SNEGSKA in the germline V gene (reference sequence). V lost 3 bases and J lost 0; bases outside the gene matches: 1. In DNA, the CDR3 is TGCAGTGCTAGGCGGGGGGTCTCCTACAATGAGCAGTTCTTC. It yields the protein CSARRGVSYNEQFF.

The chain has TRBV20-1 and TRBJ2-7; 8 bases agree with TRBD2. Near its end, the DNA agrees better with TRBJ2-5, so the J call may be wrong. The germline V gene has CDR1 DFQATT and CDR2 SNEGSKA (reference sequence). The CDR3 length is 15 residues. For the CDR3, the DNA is TGCAGTGCTAGAGATCGGCGGGGGGCATCAGAGACCCAGTACTTC. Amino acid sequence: CSARDRRGASETQYF.

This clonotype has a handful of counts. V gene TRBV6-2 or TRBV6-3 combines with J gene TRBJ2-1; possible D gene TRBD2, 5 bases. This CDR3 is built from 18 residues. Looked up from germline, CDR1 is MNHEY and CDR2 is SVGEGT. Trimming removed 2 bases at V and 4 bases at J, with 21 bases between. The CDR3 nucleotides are TGTGCCAGCAGTTACAGTGTACGGAGCGGACCGACTTACAATGAGCAGTTCTTC. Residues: CASSYSVRSGPTYNEQFF.

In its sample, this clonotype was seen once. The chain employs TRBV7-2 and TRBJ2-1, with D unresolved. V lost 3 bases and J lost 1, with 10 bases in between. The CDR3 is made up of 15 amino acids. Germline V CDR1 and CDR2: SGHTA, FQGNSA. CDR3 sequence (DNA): TGTGCCAGCAGCTTCCCCCGGACGTCCTACAATGAGCAGTTCTTC. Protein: CASSFPRTSYNEQFF.

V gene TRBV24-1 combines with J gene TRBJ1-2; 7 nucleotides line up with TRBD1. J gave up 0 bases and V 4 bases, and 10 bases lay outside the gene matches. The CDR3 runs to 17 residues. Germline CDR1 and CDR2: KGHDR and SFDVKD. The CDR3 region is CATSDPATGASNYGYTF. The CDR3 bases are TGTGCCACCAGTGACCCTGCTACAGGGGCTTCTAACTATGGCTACACCTTC.

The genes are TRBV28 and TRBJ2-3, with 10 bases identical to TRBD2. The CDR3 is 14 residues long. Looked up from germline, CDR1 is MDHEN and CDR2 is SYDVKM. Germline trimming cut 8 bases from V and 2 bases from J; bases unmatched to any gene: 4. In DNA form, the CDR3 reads TGTGCCAGCTCGACTAGCGGGTACACAGATACGCAGTATTTT. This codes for CASSTSGYTDTQYF.

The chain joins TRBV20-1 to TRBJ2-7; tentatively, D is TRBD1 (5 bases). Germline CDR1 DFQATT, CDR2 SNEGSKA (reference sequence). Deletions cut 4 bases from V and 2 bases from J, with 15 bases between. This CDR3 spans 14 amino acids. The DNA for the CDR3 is TGCAGTGCTATAGGGGAAGAAGGCCCCTACGAGCAGTACTTC. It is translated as CSAIGEEGPYEQYF.

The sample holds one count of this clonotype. CDR3 sequence: CATNTNRESYNEQFF. The CDR3 DNA sequence: TGTGCCACCAACACTAACAGGGAATCCTACAATGAGCAGTTCTTC. This chain joins TRBV24-1 and TRBJ2-1; possibly TRBD1 for D (6 bases). This CDR3 spans 15 amino acids. The germline CDR1 and CDR2 sequences are KGHDR and SFDVKD. V was cut by 8 bases and J by 1 base, with 14 bases left in between.

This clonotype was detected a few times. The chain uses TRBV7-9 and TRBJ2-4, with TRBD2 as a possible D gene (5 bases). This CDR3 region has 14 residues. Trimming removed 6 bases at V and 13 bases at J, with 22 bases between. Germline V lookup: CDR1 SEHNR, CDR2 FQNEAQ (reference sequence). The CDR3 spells CASSRRASGLEQYF. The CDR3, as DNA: TGTGCCAGCAGTCGGCGGGCATCAGGACTGGAGCAGTACTTC.

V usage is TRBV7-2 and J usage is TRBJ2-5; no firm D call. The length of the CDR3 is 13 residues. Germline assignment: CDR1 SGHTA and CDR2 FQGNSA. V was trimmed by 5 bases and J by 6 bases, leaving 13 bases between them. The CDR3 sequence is CASSRPELKTQYF. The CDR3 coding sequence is TGTGCCAGCAGCCGTCCTGAGCTAAAGACCCAGTACTTC.

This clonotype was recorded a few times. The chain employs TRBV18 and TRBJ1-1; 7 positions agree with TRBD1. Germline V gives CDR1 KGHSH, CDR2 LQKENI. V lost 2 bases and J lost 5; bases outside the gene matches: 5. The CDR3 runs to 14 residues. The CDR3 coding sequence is TGTGCCAGCTCACCAGGTTCAGGGGGGACTGAAGCTTTCTTT. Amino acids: CASSPGSGGTEAFF.

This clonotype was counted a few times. CDR3 nucleotides: TGTGCCAGCAACAGGTTCTCCTCCTACAATGAGCAGTTCTTC. This translates into CASNRFSSYNEQFF. The rearrangement joins TRBV6-2 or TRBV6-3 to TRBJ2-1; TRBD1 is a possible D gene (5 bases). Germline V lookup: CDR1 MNHEY, CDR2 SVGEGT. V shed 7 bases and J shed 0 bases, with 10 bases lying between them. The CDR3 contains 14 residues.

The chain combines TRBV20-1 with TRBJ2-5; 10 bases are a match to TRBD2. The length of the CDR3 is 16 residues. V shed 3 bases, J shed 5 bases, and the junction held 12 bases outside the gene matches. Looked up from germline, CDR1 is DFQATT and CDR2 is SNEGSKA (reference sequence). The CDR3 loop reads CSARGVAGGSGETQYF. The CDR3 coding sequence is TGCAGTGCTAGGGGGGTAGCGGGGGGCTCAGGGGAGACCCAGTACTTC.

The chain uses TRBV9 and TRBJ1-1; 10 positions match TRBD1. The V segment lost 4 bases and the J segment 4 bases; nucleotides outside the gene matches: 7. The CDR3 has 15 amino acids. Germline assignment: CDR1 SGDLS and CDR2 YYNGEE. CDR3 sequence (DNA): TGTGCCAGCAGCTTAAGGACAGGGGGGGTCACTGAAGCTTTCTTT. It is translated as CASSLRTGGVTEAFF.

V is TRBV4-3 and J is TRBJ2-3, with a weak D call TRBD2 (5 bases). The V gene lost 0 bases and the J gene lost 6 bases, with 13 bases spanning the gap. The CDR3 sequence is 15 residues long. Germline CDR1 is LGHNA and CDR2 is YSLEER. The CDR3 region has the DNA TGCGCCAGCAGCCAAGACATCCGGGGTGCCGATACGCAGTATTTT. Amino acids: CASSQDIRGADTQYF.

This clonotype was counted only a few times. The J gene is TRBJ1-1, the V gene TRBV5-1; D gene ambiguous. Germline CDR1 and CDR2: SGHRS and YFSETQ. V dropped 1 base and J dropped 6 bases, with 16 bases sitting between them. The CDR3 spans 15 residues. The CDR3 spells CASSLSASVPPEAFF. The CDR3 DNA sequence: TGCGCCAGCAGCTTGTCCGCTTCGGTGCCCCCTGAAGCTTTCTTT.

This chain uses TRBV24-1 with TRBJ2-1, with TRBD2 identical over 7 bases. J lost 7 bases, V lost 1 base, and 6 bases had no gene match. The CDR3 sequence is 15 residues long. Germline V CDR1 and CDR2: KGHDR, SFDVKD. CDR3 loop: CATSDFGTTGNEQFF. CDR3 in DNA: TGTGCCACCAGTGATTTCGGGACTACGGGAAATGAGCAGTTCTTC.

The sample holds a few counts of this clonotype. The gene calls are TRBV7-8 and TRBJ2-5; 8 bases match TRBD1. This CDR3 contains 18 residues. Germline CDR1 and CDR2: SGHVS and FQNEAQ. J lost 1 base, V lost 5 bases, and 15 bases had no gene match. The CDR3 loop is CASSAIGVSGGTQETQYF. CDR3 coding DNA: TGTGCCAGCAGCGCGATAGGGGTTTCAGGGGGCACCCAAGAGACCCAGTACTTC.

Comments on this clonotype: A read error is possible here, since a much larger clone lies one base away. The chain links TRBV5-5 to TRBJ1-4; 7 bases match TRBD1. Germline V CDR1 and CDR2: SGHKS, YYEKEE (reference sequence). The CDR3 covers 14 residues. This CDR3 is CASSPGQLNEELFF. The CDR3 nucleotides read TGTGCCAGCAGCCCGGGACAGCTTAATGAAGAACTGTTTTTT. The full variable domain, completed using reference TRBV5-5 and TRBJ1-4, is DAGVTQSPTHLIKTRGQQVTLRCSPISGHKSVSWYQQVLGQGPQFIFQYYEKEERGRGNFPDRFSARQFPNYSSELNVNALLLGDSALYLCASSPGQLNEELFFGSGTQLSVL.

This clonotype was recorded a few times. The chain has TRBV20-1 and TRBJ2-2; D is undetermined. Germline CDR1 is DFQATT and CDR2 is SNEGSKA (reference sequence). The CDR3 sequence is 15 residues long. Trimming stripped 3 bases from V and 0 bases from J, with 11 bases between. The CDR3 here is CSASREAPNTGELFF. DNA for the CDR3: TGCAGTGCTAGTCGAGAGGCTCCGAACACCGGGGAGCTGTTTTTT.

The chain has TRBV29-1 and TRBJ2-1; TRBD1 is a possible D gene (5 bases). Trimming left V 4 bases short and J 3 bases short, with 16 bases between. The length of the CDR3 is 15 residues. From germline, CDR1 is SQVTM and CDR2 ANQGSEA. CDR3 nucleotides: TGCAGCGTTGTCGGACACACCCTTTTCTACAATGAGCAGTTCTTC. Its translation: CSVVGHTLFYNEQFF.

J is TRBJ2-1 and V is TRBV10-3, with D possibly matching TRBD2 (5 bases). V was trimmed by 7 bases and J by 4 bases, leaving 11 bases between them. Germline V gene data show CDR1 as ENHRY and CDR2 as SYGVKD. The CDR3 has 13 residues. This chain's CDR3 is CAITAGDYNEQFF. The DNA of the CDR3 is TGTGCCATCACGGCGGGTGATTACAATGAGCAGTTCTTC.

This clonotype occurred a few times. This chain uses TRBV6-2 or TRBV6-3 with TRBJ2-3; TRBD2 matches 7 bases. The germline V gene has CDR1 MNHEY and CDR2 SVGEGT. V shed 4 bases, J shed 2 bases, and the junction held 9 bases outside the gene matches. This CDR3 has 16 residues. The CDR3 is CASSSLSGDYTDTQYF. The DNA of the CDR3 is TGTGCCAGCAGTTCCCTGAGCGGGGACTACACAGATACGCAGTATTTT.

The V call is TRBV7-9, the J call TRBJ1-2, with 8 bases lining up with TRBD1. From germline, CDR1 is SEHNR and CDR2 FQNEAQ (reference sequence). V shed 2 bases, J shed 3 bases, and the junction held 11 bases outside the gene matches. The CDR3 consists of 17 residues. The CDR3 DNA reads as TGTGCCAGCAGCTTATTATTCAGGGCGGGACAGGACTATGGCTACACCTTC. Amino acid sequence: CASSLLFRAGQDYGYTF.

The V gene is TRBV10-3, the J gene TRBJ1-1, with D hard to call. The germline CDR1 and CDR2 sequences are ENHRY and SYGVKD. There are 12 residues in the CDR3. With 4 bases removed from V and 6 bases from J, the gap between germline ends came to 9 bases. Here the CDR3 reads CAISGGVAEAFF. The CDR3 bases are TGTGCCATCAGTGGAGGTGTGGCTGAAGCTTTCTTT.